The T cell receptor (beta chain) under discussion was sequenced for a study of CD8+CD57+ T cells in acquired aplastic anemia. The template used for profiling TCR beta VDJ and CDR3 was genomic DNA. TCRdb fed the reads into MiXCR, producing one record per CDR3 protein. Here the sample spans some 200,000 distinct CDR3 sequences, about 59% being singletons. The CDR3 is 14 residues long. Germline values: CDR1 SGHDN, CDR2 FVKESK. Trimming took 2 bases from V and 1 from J, leaving 8 bases between them. At least ten counts were recorded for this clonotype. V and J are TRBV14 and TRBJ2-5; no clear D gene. The sequence derives from a human donor in good health. The sample consisted of sorted CD4+, CD8+, or CD8+CD57+ T cells (not recorded which) from PBMCs. DNA of the CDR3: TGTGCCAGCAGCCAAATTGACCCCCAAGAGACCCAGTACTTC. This translates into CASSQIDPQETQYF.